The T cell receptor beta chain described here comes from a study of radiation and T cells in renal cell carcinoma. Study results and limitations: Top tumor clonotypes rose in blood 2 weeks post-radiation, then contracted.

Data came from immunoSEQ multiplex PCR; TCRdb stores just in-frame clones and leaves some out. The repertoire has 15,000 or so clones, 50% of them found once; the top ten carry less than 50%. Treatment noted: 15 Gy SBRT to primary tumor, nephrectomy 4 weeks later. This clone has a handful of counts. Its antigen is not known. Germline V gene data show CDR1 as MNHEY and CDR2 as SVGAGI. This CDR3 spans 14 amino acids. The V end lost 5 bases, the J end lost 5 bases, and 15 bases lay between the germline ends. Material: tumor tissue, obtained from a patient whose treatment included radiotherapy and nephrectomy. The sequence was obtained from a woman aged 60 to 75 with renal cell carcinoma. The rearrangement uses TRBV6-5 and TRBJ2-5; perhaps TRBD2 as D (6 bases). The CDR3 region has the DNA TGTGCCAGCAGTCGCGGAGGGAACGGCGAGACCCAGTACTTC. This translates into CASSRGGNGETQYF.